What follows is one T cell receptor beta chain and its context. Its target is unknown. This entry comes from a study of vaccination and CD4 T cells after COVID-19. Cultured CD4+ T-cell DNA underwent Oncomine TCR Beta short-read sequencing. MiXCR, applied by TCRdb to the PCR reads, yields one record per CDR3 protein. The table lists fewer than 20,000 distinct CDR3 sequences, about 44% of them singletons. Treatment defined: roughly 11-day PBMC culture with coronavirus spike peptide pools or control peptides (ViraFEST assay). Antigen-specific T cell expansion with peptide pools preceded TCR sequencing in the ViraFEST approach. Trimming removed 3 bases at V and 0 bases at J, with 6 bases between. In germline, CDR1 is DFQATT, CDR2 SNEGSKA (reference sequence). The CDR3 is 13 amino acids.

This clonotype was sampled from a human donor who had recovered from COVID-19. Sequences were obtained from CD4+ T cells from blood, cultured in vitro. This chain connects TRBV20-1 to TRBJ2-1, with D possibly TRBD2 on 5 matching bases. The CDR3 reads CSASGSSYNEQFF. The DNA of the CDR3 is TGCAGTGCTAGTGGGAGCTCCTACAATGAGCAGTTCTTC.